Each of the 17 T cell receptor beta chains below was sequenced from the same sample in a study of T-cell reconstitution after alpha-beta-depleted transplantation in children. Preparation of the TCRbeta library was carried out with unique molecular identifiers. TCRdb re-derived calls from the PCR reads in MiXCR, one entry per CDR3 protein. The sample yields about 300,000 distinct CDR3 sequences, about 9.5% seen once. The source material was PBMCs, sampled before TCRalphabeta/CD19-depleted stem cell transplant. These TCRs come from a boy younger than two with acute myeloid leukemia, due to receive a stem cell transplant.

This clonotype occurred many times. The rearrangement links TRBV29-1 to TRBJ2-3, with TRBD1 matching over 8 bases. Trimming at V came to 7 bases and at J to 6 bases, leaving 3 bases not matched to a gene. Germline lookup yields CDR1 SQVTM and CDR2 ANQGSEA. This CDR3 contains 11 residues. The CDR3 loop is CSAYRGDTQYF. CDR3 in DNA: TGCAGCGCTTACAGGGGGGATACGCAGTATTTT.

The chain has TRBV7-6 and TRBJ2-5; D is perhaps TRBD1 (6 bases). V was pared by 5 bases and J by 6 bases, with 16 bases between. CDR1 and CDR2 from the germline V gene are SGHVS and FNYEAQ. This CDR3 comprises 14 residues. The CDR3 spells CASSTYRVGKTQYF. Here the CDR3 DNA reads TGTGCCAGCAGCACCTACAGGGTGGGAAAGACCCAGTACTTC.

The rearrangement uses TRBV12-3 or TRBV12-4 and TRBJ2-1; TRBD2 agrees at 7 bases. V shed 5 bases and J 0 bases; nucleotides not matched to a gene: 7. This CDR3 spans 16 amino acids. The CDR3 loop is CASSPPTSSSYNEQFF. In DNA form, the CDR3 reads TGTGCCAGCAGTCCCCCGACTAGCAGCTCCTACAATGAGCAGTTCTTC.

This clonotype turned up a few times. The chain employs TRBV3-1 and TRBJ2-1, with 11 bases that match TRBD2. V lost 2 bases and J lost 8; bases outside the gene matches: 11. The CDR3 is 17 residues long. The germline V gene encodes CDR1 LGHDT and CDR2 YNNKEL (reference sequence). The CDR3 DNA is TGTGCCAGCAGCCAATTTCTCCCCACTAGCGGGAGCCATGAGCAGTTCTTC. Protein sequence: CASSQFLPTSGSHEQFF.

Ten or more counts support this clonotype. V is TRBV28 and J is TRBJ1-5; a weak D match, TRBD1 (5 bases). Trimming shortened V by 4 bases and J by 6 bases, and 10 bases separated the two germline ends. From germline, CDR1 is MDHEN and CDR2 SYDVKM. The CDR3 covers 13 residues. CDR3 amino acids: CASSWGYGQPQHF. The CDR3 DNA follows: TGTGCCAGCAGTTGGGGGTACGGTCAGCCCCAGCATTTT.

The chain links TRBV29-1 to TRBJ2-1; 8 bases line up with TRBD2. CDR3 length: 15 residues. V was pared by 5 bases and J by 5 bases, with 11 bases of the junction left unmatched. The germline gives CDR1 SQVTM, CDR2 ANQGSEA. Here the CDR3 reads CSVNSGIRQDNEQFF. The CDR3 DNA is TGCAGCGTTAATAGCGGGATCCGCCAGGACAATGAGCAGTTCTTC.

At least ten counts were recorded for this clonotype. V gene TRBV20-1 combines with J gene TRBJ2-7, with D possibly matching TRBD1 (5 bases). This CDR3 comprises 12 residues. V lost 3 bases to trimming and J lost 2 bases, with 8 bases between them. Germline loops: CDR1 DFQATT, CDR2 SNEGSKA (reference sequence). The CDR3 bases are TGCAGTGCTAGGGGGCAGGCCTACGAGCAGTACTTC. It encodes CSARGQAYEQYF.

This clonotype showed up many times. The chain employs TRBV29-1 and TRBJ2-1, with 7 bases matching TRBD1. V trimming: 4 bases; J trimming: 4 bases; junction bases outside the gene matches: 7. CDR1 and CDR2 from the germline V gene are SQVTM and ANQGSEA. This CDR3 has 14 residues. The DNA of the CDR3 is TGCAGCGTTGGGGACAGTTGGGCATACAATGAGCAGTTCTTC. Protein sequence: CSVGDSWAYNEQFF.

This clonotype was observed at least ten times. CDR3 nucleotides: TGTGCCAGCAGCTTAGGACGGAACTCCTACGAGCAGTACTTC. Amino acid sequence: CASSLGRNSYEQYF. J is TRBJ2-7 and V is TRBV11-2; unclear D gene. V was clipped by 1 base and J by 0 bases, with 7 bases between them. Germline assignment: CDR1 SGHAT and CDR2 FQNNGV. The CDR3 is 14 amino acids.

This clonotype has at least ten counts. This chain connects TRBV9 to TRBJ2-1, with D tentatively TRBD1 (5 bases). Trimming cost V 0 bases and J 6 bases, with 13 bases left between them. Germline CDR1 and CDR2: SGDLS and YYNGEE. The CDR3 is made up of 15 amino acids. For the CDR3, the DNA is TGTGCCAGCAGCGTAGGGGGCATCGTGGGCAATGAGCAGTTCTTC. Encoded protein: CASSVGGIVGNEQFF.

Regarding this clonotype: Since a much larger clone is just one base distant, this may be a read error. CDR3 amino acids: CASIYRGRGKNTEAFF. In nucleotides, the CDR3 is TGTGCCAGCATCTACCGCGGGAGAGGGAAGAACACTGAAGCTTTCTTT. The rearrangement links TRBV6-1 to TRBJ1-1; D gene unclear. CDR1 and CDR2 (germline): MNHNS, SASEGT. The CDR3 length is 16 residues. The V and J ends lost 7 bases and 1 base respectively, with 19 bases between them.

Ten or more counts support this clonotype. The DNA of the CDR3 is TGTGCCAGCAGGGGAGGGGGAGTAGGGTACGAGCAGTACTTC. Translated, it gives CASRGGGVGYEQYF. The J gene is TRBJ2-7, the V gene TRBV28; D is perhaps TRBD2 (7 bases). Germline V gene data show CDR1 as MDHEN and CDR2 as SYDVKM. Trimming removed 6 bases at V and 4 bases at J, with 16 bases between. The CDR3 has 14 amino acids. The full variable domain, in which reference TRBV28 and TRBJ2-7 provide the parts outside the CDR3, is DVKVTQSSRYLVKRTGEKVFLECVQDMDHENMFWYRQDPGLGLRLIYFSYDVKMKEKGDIPEGYSVSREKKERFSLILESASTNQTSMYLCASRGGGVGYEQYFGPGTRLTVT.

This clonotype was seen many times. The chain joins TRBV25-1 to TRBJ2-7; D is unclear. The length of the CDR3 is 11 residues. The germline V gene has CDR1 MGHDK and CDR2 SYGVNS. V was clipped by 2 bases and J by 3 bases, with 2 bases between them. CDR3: CASSEIYEQYF. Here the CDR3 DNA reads TGTGCCAGCAGTGAAATCTACGAGCAGTACTTC.

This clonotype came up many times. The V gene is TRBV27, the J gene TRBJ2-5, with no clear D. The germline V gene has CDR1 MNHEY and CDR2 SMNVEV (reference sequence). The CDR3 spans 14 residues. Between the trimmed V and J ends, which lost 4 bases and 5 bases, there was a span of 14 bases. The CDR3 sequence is CASSSSPLPETQYF. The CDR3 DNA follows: TGTGCCAGCAGTTCGAGCCCCCTACCGGAGACCCAGTACTTC.

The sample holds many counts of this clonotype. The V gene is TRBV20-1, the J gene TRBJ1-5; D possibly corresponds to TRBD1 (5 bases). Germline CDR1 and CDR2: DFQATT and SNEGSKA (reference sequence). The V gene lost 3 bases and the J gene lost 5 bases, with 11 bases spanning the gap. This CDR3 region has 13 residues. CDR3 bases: TGCAGTGCTAGCGGGGGGAGGCATCAGCCCCAGCATTTT. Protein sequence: CSASGGRHQPQHF.

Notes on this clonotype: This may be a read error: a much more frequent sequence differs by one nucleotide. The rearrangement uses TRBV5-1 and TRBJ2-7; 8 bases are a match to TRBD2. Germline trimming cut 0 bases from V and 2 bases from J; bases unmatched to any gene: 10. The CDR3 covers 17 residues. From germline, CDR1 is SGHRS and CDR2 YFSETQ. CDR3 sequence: CASSLASLLAEAYEQYF. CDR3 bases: TGCGCCAGCAGCTTGGCCTCCTTACTAGCGGAAGCCTACGAGCAGTACTTC.

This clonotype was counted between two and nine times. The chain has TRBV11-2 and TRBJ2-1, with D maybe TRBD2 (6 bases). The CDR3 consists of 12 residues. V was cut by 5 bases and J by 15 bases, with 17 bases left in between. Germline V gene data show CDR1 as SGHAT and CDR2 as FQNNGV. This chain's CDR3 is CASSGSGWSRFF. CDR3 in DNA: TGTGCCAGCAGCGGCAGCGGGTGGAGTCGGTTCTTC. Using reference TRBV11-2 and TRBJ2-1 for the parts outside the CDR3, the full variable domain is EAGVAQSPRYKIIEKRQSVAFWCNPISGHATLYWYQQILGQGPKLLIQFQNNGVVDDSQLPKDRFSAERLKGVDSTLKIQPAKLEDSAVYLCASSGSGWSRFFGPGTRLTVL.